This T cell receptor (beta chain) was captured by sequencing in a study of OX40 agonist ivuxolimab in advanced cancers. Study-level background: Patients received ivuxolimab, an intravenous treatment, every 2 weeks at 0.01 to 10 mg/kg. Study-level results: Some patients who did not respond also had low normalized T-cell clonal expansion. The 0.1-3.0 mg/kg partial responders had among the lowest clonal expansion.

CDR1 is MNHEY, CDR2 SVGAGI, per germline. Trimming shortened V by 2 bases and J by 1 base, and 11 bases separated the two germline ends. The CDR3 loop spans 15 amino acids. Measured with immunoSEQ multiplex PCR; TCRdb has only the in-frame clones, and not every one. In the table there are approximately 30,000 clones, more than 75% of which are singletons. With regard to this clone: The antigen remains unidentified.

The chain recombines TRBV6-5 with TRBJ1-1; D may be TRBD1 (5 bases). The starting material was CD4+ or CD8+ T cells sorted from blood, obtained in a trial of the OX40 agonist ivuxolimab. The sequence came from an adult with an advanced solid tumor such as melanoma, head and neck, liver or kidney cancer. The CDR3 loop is CASSYAGSKNTEAFF. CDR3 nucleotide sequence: TGTGCCAGCAGTTACGCAGGGTCGAAGAACACTGAAGCTTTCTTT.